This TCR beta chain stems from a study of T cell repertoires in cytomegalovirus infection. At the level of the study: Used in the study were CMV epitopes, some recently identified and HLA-C-restricted, others well-studied and HLA-B-restricted. Matching HLA type, along with CMV infection, was indicated by public TCR beta signatures. Overall study findings and caveats: Totalled public TCR beta family frequency picked out people who carried CMV plus the relevant HLA.

At least ten counts were recorded for this clonotype. Its antigen is still unknown. The CDR3 is made up of 17 amino acids. V lost 3 bases to trimming and J lost 2 bases, with 19 bases between them. Germline assignment: CDR1 SGDLS and CDR2 YYNGEE. Using its own MiXCR run on the reads, TCRdb lists one record per CDR3 protein. The sample contains around 750,000 distinct CDR3 sequences, about 31% of which appear only once. The origin of this receptor is a human donor in good health (CMV status not recorded). Some clones in this sample may be carry-over from other donors' samples. The gene calls are TRBV9 and TRBJ2-3, with D perhaps TRBD1 (6 bases). Specimen: cultured CD8+ T cells from PBMCs, collected from culture after CMV antigen stimulation. The DNA of the CDR3 is TGTGCCAGCAGCGCGAACCGGGACACGGGTGACACAGATACGCAGTATTTT. It is translated as CASSANRDTGDTDTQYF.